What follows are 4 T cell receptor beta chains derived from one specimen sequenced in a study of vaccination effects on CD4 cells after COVID-19 (dated by TCRdb to between 2020 and 2023). After more than 9 days of culture, CD4+ T cells were isolated with the EasySep CD4+ T cell isolation kit. The library was generated by the immunoSEQ multiplex PCR assay. TCRdb mirrors the immuneACCESS table, restricted to in-frame sequences. Some clones are absent from its copies; in checked studies, under half trace to an unresolved V gene, and the reason for the others is unknown. The sample table records 20,000 to 25,000 clones; nearly 75% of these occur just once. Roughly 9.6% of the sample is held by the ten biggest clonotypes. No cognate antigen is known for these TCRs. The sequences come from CD4+ T cells from PBMCs cultured without peptide, collected before COVID-19 vaccination. The origin of the receptors is a human donor who received a COVID-19 vaccine.

The chain couples TRBV5-4 to TRBJ1-6; D unresolved. CDR3 length: 15 amino acids. Germline CDR1 is SGHNT and CDR2 is YYREEE (reference sequence). Trimming took off 0 bases at V and 9 bases at J, with 13 bases between the two ends. Here the CDR3 DNA reads TGTGCCAGCAGCTTGGTGACCGGGAAGAGTTCACCCCTCCACTTT. Encoded protein: CASSLVTGKSSPLHF.

V usage is TRBV18 and J usage is TRBJ2-5; D is undetermined. The V gene lost 0 bases and the J gene lost 4 bases, with 6 bases spanning the gap. Germline CDR1 and CDR2: KGHSH and LQKENI. The CDR3 extends over 13 amino acids. CDR3 loop: CASSPPTRETQYF. In DNA form, the CDR3 reads TGTGCCAGCTCACCACCGACGCGAGAGACCCAGTACTTC.

The chain uses TRBV28 and TRBJ2-5, with 14 bases matching TRBD2. V gave up 4 bases and J gave up 0 bases; unmatched junction bases: 16. CDR3 length: 21 amino acids. The germline CDR1 and CDR2 sequences are MDHEN and SYDVKM. The CDR3 spells CASSSGSILGTSGRDQETQYF. In nucleotides, the CDR3 is TGTGCCAGCAGTTCCGGGTCCATCCTAGGGACTAGCGGGAGAGACCAAGAGACCCAGTACTTC.

This clone was seen a handful of times. The rearrangement joins TRBV4-2 to TRBJ1-2; D unclear. V gave up 1 base and J gave up 1 base, with 7 bases separating them. CDR3 length: 14 residues. CDR1 is LGHNA, CDR2 YNFKEQ, per germline. As DNA, the CDR3 is TGTGCCAGCAGCCAAGTTGGGGATAACTATGGCTACACCTTC. Protein product: CASSQVGDNYGYTF.